This T cell receptor beta chain stems from a study of blood T cells in healthy people across ages. Alongside a J-beta primer mix, a sample-barcoded 5' primer served in a second PCR lasting about 6 to 11 cycles. CDR3-containing paired-end reads numbered at least 2.5 million in each sample. TCRdb reanalysed the 5' RACE reads using MiXCR and keeps one entry per CDR3 protein. The sample shows approximately 690,000 distinct CDR3 sequences, roughly two fifths of them seen only once. Turning to this clonotype: The antigen is undetermined.

CDR3 size: 13 residues. V lost 4 bases and J lost 4, with 12 bases in between. The V gene's germline CDR1 is SGHRS and CDR2 YFSETQ. The study, taken as a whole, reports: Unknown donor CMV status possibly confounded expanded clonotype changes.

The rearrangement uses TRBV5-1 and TRBJ2-7, with D possibly called TRBD1 or TRBD2 (5 bases each). This TCR derives from an elderly man in good health. Sequencing input: blood. The CDR3 protein is CASSPGTTYEQYF. DNA of the CDR3: TGCGCCAGCAGCCCCGGGACCACATACGAGCAGTACTTC.